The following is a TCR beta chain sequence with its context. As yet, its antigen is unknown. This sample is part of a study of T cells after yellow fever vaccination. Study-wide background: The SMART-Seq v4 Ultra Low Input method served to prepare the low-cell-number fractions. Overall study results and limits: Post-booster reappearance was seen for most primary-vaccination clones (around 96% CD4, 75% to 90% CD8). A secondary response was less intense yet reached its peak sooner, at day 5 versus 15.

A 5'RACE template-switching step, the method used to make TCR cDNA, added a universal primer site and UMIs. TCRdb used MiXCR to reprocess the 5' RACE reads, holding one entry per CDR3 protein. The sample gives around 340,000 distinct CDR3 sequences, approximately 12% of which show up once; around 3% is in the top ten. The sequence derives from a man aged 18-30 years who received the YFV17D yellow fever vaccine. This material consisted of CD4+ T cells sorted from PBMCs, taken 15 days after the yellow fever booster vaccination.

CDR3 DNA: TGTGCCAGCAGTTCACACAGGGCATTTGAAAAACTGTTTTTT. Translating it yields CASSSHRAFEKLFF. The V and J genes are TRBV12-3 or TRBV12-4 and TRBJ1-4, with a tentative D call TRBD1 (6 bases). V lost 4 bases to trimming and J lost 7 bases, with 13 bases between them. This CDR3 comprises 14 residues.